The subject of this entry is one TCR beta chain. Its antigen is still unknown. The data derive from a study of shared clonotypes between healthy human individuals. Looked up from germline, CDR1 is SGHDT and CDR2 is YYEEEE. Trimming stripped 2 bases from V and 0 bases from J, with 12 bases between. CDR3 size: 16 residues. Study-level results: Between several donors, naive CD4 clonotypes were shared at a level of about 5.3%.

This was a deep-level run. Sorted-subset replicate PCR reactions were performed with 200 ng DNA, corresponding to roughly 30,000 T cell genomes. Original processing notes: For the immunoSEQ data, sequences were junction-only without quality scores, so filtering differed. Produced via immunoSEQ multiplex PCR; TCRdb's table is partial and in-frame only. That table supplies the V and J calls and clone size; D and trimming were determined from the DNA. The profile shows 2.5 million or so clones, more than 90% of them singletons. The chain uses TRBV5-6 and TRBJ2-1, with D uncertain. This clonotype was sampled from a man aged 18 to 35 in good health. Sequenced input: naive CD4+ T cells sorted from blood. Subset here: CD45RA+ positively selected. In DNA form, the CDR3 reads TGTGCCAGCAGCTTCGGTGCGGTAAGCTCCTACAATGAGCAGTTCTTC. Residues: CASSFGAVSSYNEQFF.